This T cell receptor beta chain was profiled in a study of PD-1 blockade in mismatch repair-deficient tumors. Across the whole study: Patients had approximately 11 mismatch repair-deficient cancer types and were previously treated and progressing.

Every patient had mismatch repair deficiency by PCR or immunohistochemistry. The TCR-sequenced patients were three responders to pembrolizumab. The data were produced by immunoSEQ multiplex PCR, yet TCRdb's version contains in-frame clones alone and is incomplete. The top ten clones hold roughly 12% of a sample with 120,000 or so clones, approximately 86% of them seen once. Germline-derived CDR1 and CDR2 are LNHDA and SQIVND (reference sequence). V was shortened by 5 bases and J by 5 bases, with 16 bases between the two germline ends. The length of the CDR3 is 15 residues. As for this clone: Its antigen is as yet unknown.

Notes on the study in general: Rapid post-treatment expansion, then contraction, generally preceding radiologic response, marked tumor-resident clones.

The chain employs TRBV19 and TRBJ1-5; D possibly corresponds to TRBD1 (6 bases). The source of this sequence is an adult with mismatch repair-deficient cancer. The sequenced sample was peripheral blood, obtained 44 weeks after starting pembrolizumab. The CDR3 bases are TGTGCCAGTAGTCCCGGTCCAGGGGCTCATCAGCCCCAGCATTTT. Protein product: CASSPGPGAHQPQHF. Based on the CDR3 plus reference TRBV19 and TRBJ1-5, the full variable domain is DGGITQSPKYLFRKEGQNVTLSCEQNLNHDAMYWYRQDPGQGLRLIYYSQIVNDFQKGDIAEGYSVSREKKESFPLTVTSAQKNPTAFYLCASSPGPGAHQPQHFGDGTRLSIL.